This T cell receptor (beta chain) was captured by sequencing in a study of blood T cell repertoires in COVID-19. Germline V CDR1 and CDR2: WNHNN, SYGVQD (reference sequence). CDR3 size: 13 residues. V shed 10 bases and J shed 7 bases, with 20 bases lying between them. Authors' processing steps: It was from reference gene primer amplification that nucleated cell counts were estimated. Only in-frame clones appear in the TCRdb table, and some are missing; sequencing was by immunoSEQ multiplex PCR. That table gives V, J and clone size, and the DNA gave D and trimming. The data show 60,000 or so clones, about three quarters seen once. Seattle enrolled patients during active infection and tracked them longitudinally.

The gene calls are TRBV10-1 and TRBJ2-7, with TRBD2 as a possible D gene (6 bases). Sequencing was carried out using peripheral blood. This TCR was sampled from a man aged 30 to 39 with COVID-19, enrolled during active disease. As DNA, the CDR3 is TGCGCCACCAAGGAGGGGTTGTACGGTGAGCAGTACTTC. Translated: CATKEGLYGEQYF.